This T cell receptor (beta chain) stems from a study of OX40 agonist ivuxolimab in advanced cancers. Background on the study: The dose-escalation cohort had hepatocellular carcinoma, melanoma, renal cell or head and neck cancer. Findings and caveats of the study: CD4+ and CD8+ blood T cells expanded clonally by week 6 at 0.1 to 3.0 mg/kg. More expanded clones were seen, on average, in CD8+ T cells than in CD4+.

The sample holds one count of this clone. The antigen remains unidentified. Germline V lookup: CDR1 MNHEY, CDR2 SMNVEV (reference sequence). Between the trimmed V and J ends, which lost 6 bases and 4 bases, there was a span of 15 bases. CDR3 length: 14 amino acids. Measured with immunoSEQ multiplex PCR; TCRdb has only the in-frame clones, and not every one. The sample has around 62,000 clones; around nine tenths are singletons. The chain is built from TRBV27 and TRBJ1-1, with D uncertain. The sequence was obtained from an adult with an advanced solid tumor such as melanoma, head and neck, liver or kidney cancer. The input for sequencing was CD4+ or CD8+ T cells sorted from blood, taken in a trial of the OX40 agonist ivuxolimab. CDR3 region: CASSTPEGGTEAFF. DNA of the CDR3: TGTGCCAGCAGCACCCCCGAGGGAGGCACTGAAGCTTTCTTT.